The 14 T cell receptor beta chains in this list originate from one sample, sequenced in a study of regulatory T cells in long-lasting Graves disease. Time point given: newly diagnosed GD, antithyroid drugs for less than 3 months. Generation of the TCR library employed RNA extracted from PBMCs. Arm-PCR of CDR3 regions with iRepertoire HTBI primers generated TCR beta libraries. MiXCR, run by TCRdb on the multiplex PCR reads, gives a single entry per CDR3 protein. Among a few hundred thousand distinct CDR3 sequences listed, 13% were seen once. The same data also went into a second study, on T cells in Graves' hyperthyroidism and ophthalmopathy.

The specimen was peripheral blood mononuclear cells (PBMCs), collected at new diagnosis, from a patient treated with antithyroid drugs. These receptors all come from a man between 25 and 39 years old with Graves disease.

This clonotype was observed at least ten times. The CDR3 spells CASSLSIRQGRPSAYESSYEQYF. CDR3 in DNA: TGTGCCAGCAGCCTTAGTATCCGACAGGGTCGGCCATCGGCTTACGAGAGCTCCTACGAGCAGTACTTC. This chain uses TRBV7-9 with TRBJ2-7, with TRBD1 identical over 7 bases. The V and J ends lost 5 bases and 0 bases, in that order; junction bases with no gene match: 31. Looked up from germline, CDR1 is SEHNR and CDR2 is FQNEAQ (reference sequence). The CDR3 extends over 23 amino acids. Full variable domain (outside the CDR3, taken from reference TRBV7-9 and TRBJ2-7): DTGVSQNPRHKITKRGQNVTFRCDPISEHNRLYWYRQTLGQGPEFLTYFQNEAQLEKSRLLSDRFSAERPKGSFSTLEIQRTEQGDSAMYLCASSLSIRQGRPSAYESSYEQYFGPGTRLTVT.

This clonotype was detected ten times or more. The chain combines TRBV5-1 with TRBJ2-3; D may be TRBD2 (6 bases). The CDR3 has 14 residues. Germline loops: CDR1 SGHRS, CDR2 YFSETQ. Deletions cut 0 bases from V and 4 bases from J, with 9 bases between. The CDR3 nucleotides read TGCGCCAGCAGCTTGGCGCTAGCGTCAGATACGCAGTATTTT. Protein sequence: CASSLALASDTQYF. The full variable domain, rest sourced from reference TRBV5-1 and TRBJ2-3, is KAGVTQTPRYLIKTRGQQVTLSCSPISGHRSVSWYQQTPGQGLQFLFEYFSETQRNKGNFPGRFSGRQFSNSRSEMNVSTLELGDSALYLCASSLALASDTQYFGPGTRLTVL.

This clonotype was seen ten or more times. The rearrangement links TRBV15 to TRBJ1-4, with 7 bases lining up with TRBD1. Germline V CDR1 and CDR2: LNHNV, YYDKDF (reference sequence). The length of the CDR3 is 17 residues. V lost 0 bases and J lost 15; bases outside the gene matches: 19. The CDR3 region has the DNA TGTGCCACCAGCAGAGACCGAGGGCAGGGGGGGCCGAGTTGGTTGTTTTTT. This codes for CATSRDRGQGGPSWLFF.

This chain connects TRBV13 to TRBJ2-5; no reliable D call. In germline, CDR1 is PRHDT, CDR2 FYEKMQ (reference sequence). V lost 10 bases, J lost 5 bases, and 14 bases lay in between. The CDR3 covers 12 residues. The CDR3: CATRAPGETQYF. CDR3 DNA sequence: TGTGCCACCCGAGCCCCTGGGGAGACCCAGTACTTC.

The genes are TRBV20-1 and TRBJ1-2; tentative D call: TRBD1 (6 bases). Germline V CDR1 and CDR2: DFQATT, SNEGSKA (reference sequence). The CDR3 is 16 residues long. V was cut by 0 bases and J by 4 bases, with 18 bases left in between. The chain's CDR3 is CSAREIGGLSLYGYTF. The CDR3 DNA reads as TGCAGTGCTAGAGAAATCGGGGGCCTGTCCCTCTATGGCTACACCTTC.

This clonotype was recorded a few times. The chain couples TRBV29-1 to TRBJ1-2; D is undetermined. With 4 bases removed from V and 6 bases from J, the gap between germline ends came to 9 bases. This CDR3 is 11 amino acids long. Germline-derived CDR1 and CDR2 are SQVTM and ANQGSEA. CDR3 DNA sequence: TGCAGCGTTGTATTCGCTAATGGCTACACCTTC. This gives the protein CSVVFANGYTF.

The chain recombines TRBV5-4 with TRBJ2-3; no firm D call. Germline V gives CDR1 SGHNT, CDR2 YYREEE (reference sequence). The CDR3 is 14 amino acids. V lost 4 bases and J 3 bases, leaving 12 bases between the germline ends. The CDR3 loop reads CASSVYLRTDTQYF. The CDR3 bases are TGTGCCAGCAGCGTTTACCTTCGAACAGATACGCAGTATTTT.

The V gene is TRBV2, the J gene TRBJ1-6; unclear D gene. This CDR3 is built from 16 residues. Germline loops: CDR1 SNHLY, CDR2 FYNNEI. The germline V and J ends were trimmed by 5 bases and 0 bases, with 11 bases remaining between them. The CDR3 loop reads CASSSEGSSYNSPLHF. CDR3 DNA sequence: TGTGCCAGCAGTTCGGAGGGCAGCTCCTATAATTCACCCCTCCACTTT. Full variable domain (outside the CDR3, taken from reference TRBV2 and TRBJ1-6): EPEVTQTPSHQVTQMGQEVILRCVPISNHLYFYWYRQILGQKVEFLVSFYNNEISEKSEIFDDQFSVERPDGSNFTLKIRSTKLEDSAMYFCASSSEGSSYNSPLHFGNGTRLTVT.

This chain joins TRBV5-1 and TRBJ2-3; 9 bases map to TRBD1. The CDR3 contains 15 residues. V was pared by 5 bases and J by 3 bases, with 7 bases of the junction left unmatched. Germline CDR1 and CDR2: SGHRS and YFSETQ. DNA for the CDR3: TGCGCCAGCAGAGCTGCCGGGACAGGGACAGATACGCAGTATTTT. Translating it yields CASRAAGTGTDTQYF.

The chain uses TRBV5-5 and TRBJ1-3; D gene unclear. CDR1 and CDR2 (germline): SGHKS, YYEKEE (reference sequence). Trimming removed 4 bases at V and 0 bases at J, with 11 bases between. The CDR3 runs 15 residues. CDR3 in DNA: TGTGCCAGCAGCCCGAGGGAGTTCTCTGGAAACACCATATATTTT. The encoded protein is CASSPREFSGNTIYF.

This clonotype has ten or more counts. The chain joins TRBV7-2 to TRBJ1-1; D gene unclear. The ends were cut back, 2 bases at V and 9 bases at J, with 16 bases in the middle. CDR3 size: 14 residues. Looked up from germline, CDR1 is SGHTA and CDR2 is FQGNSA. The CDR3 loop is CASSLISVGVKAFF. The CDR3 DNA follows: TGTGCCAGCAGCTTAATTAGTGTCGGGGTCAAAGCTTTCTTT.

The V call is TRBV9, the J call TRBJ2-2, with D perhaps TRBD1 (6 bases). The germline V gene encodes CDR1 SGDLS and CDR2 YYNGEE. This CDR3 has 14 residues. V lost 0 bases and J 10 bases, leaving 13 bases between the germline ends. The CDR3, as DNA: TGTGCCAGCAGCGTAGTGGGGGCTAGCCCGGAGCTGTTTTTT. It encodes CASSVVGASPELFF.

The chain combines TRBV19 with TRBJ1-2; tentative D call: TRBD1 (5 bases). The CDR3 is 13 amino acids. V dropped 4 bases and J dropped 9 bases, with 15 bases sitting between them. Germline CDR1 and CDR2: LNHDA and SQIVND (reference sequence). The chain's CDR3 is CASSTGRTGSYTF. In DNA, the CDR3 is TGTGCCAGTAGTACGGGGCGGACGGGAAGCTACACCTTC.

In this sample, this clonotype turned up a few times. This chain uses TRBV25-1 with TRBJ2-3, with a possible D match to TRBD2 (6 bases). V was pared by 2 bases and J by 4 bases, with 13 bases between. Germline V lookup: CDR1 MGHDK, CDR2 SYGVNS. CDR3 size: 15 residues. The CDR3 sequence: CASSERGSFADTQYF. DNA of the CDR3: TGTGCCAGCAGTGAACGGGGGTCTTTTGCAGATACGCAGTATTTT.